The source of this TCR beta chain is a study of tumor-infiltrating lymphocytes in primary liver carcinoma. About the research overall: Ranging in age from 30 to 69 years, the patients were men and women.

The germline CDR1 and CDR2 sequences are SEHNR and FQNEAQ (reference sequence). The CDR3 covers 11 residues. Deletions cut 8 bases from V and 7 bases from J, with 12 bases between. Regarding this clonotype: This likely comes from a read error, as the CDR3 has no conserved phenylalanine or tryptophan at its end.

Extraction of RNA together with DNA used roughly 20-32 mg of unsorted bulk tissue. Synthesis of TCR beta cDNA was carried out from 500 ng total RNA with a constant-region primer. Modified slightly, ARM-PCR produced TCR beta libraries over three nested multiplex PCR rounds. TRBV1-TRBV30 forward primers paired with a C-beta reverse primer were used in the first two PCR rounds, which ran about 11 cycles each. Each CDR3 protein gets one entry after TCRdb re-called the multiplex PCR reads with MiXCR. The data show some 55,000 distinct CDR3 sequences, with 60% to 75% seen just once and about 25% held by the top ten.

The chain couples TRBV7-9 to TRBJ2-7; D gene uncertain. The material sequenced was liver tumor tissue from sampling region 2. Subset in this sample: tumor region T2, inferior pole. The clonotype was recovered from a man aged 40-49 years with primary liver carcinoma and hepatitis B virus infection. The CDR3 here is CASSLTYEQYL. The CDR3, as DNA: TGTGCCAGCTCCCTGACGTATGAGCAGTACCTC.